The next 30 T cell receptor beta chains were all read from a single sample in a study of blood T cell repertoires in COVID-19. Only in-frame clones appear in the TCRdb table, and some are missing; sequencing was by immunoSEQ multiplex PCR. This sample carries around 150,000 clones, about 86% of them seen once, and the ten largest clones take 3% to 5%. The sample comprised peripheral blood. Receptor source: a woman aged 55-70 years with acute or convalescent COVID-19.

This clone was seen a few times. The gene calls are TRBV9 and TRBJ2-1; 15 nucleotides match TRBD2. Looked up from germline, CDR1 is SGDLS and CDR2 is YYNGEE. V lost 0 bases, J lost 6 bases, and 10 bases stayed unmatched. The CDR3 runs to 19 residues. The CDR3, as DNA: TGTGCCAGCAGCGTAGGTGCAGGAGGGACTAGCGGGAGGTCCAATGAGCAGTTCTTC. Translation: CASSVGAGGTSGRSNEQFF.

The V call is TRBV2, the J call TRBJ2-7; the D gene is possibly TRBD2 (6 bases). This CDR3 contains 16 residues. Germline CDR1 SNHLY, CDR2 FYNNEI. The V gene lost 6 bases and the J gene lost 0 bases, with 18 bases spanning the gap. CDR3: CASRAKEEGSSYEQYF. Here the CDR3 DNA reads TGTGCCAGCAGAGCGAAGGAGGAGGGGTCCTCCTACGAGCAGTACTTC.

The genes are TRBV29-1 and TRBJ2-7, with unresolved D. This CDR3 is built from 10 residues. Germline CDR1 reads SQVTM; CDR2 reads ANQGSEA. The CDR3 region has the DNA TGCAGTCCGGGCTACTACGAGCAGTACTTC. As protein: CSPGYYEQYF.

This chain connects TRBV28 to TRBJ1-1, with unresolved D. Germline values: CDR1 MDHEN, CDR2 SYDVKM. Deletions cut 6 bases from V and 6 bases from J, with 11 bases between. The CDR3 spans 12 residues. The chain's CDR3 is CASSPRAPEAFF. CDR3 DNA sequence: TGTGCCAGCAGCCCGAGGGCACCTGAAGCTTTCTTT.

This rearrangement joins TRBV9 to TRBJ2-4; 7 positions agree with TRBD2. CDR1 SGDLS and CDR2 YYNGEE come from the germline V gene. The V and J ends lost 0 bases and 9 bases, in that order; junction bases with no gene match: 6. The CDR3 is 14 amino acids. The CDR3 nucleotides are TGTGCCAGCAGCGTAGACGGCGGGAGTACCATTCAGTACTTC. Its protein is CASSVDGGSTIQYF.

This clone was seen once. The rearrangement joins TRBV6-2 or TRBV6-3 to TRBJ1-1; D uncertain. The CDR3 spans 11 residues. V was pared by 5 bases and J by 7 bases, with 8 bases between. CDR1 MNHEY and CDR2 SVGEGT come from the germline V gene. CDR3 nucleotide sequence: TGTGCCAGCAGTAAGCGGCTTGAAGCTTTCTTT. It translates to CASSKRLEAFF.

This chain joins TRBV28 and TRBJ2-2; perhaps TRBD2 as D (7 bases). The V gene lost 3 bases and the J gene lost 3 bases, with 14 bases spanning the gap. This CDR3 is 16 amino acids long. CDR1 and CDR2 (germline): MDHEN, SYDVKM. DNA of the CDR3: TGTGCCAGCAGTTTGCCCGGGGGGCAGGACACCGGGGAGCTGTTTTTT. Its protein product is CASSLPGGQDTGELFF.

The V and J genes are TRBV7-9 and TRBJ1-2; D gene ambiguous. The CDR3 runs to 15 residues. Germline loops: CDR1 SEHNR, CDR2 FQNEAQ (reference sequence). Trimming pared 6 bases from V and 2 bases from J, leaving 16 bases between. This CDR3 reads CASRPKMRLNYGYTF. CDR3 DNA sequence: TGTGCCAGCAGGCCCAAAATGAGGCTGAACTATGGCTACACCTTC. Together with reference TRBV7-9 and TRBJ1-2, the CDR3 gives the full variable domain: DTGVSQNPRHKITKRGQNVTFRCDPISEHNRLYWYRQTLGQGPEFLTYFQNEAQLEKSRLLSDRFSAERPKGSFSTLEIQRTEQGDSAMYLCASRPKMRLNYGYTFGSGTRLTVV.

The CDR3 here is CASSQRAGGSFTDTQYF. CDR3 nucleotides: TGTGCCAGCAGCCAACGTGCGGGAGGCTCCTTCACAGATACGCAGTATTTT. The chain couples TRBV3-1 (or the pseudogene TRBV3-2) to TRBJ2-3, with 8 bases identical to TRBD2. V trimming: 2 bases; J trimming: 2 bases; junction bases outside the gene matches: 9. This CDR3 is built from 17 residues. Germline CDR1 and CDR2: LGHDT and YNNKEL (reference sequence).

The chain is built from TRBV2 and TRBJ1-5, with D unresolved. V lost 2 bases, J lost 4 bases, and 9 bases lay in between. Germline V lookup: CDR1 SNHLY, CDR2 FYNNEI. The CDR3 length is 14 residues. The CDR3 DNA sequence: TGTGCCAGCAGTGAAAACGGAGTGAATCAGCCCCAGCATTTT. Translating it yields CASSENGVNQPQHF. The full variable domain, rest sourced from reference TRBV2 and TRBJ1-5, is EPEVTQTPSHQVTQMGQEVILRCVPISNHLYFYWYRQILGQKVEFLVSFYNNEISEKSEIFDDQFSVERPDGSNFTLKIRSTKLEDSAMYFCASSENGVNQPQHFGDGTRLSIL.

The chain links TRBV7-2 to TRBJ2-2; tentatively, D is TRBD1 (5 bases). The CDR3 loop spans 13 amino acids. V was pared by 2 bases and J by 10 bases, with 11 bases between. The germline CDR1 and CDR2 sequences are SGHTA and FQGNSA. CDR3 residues: CASSLPIGAELFF. In DNA form, the CDR3 reads TGTGCCAGCAGCTTACCAATTGGGGCGGAGCTGTTTTTT.

This chain connects TRBV5-1 to TRBJ2-1; 10 bases map to TRBD2. Germline CDR1 and CDR2: SGHRS and YFSETQ. V dropped 4 bases and J dropped 10; count of bases not matched to a gene: 8. The CDR3 contains 14 residues. CDR3 in DNA: TGCGCCAGCAGCGCCTTGGAGCGGGAGGGCGAGCAGTTCTTC. Protein: CASSALEREGEQFF.

As to this clone: Its ends do not fully match the called genes, so a read error is possible. The rearrangement uses TRBV4-3 and TRBJ2-1; 11 bases align to TRBD1. Germline CDR1 reads LGHNA; CDR2 reads YSLEER. The CDR3 sequence is 16 residues long. CDR3 DNA: TGCGCCAGCAGCGAAGAGGACAGGGGGCGTCGGAATGAGCAGTTCTTC. Translated, it gives CASSEEDRGRRNEQFF.

The CDR3 spells CASSPGQNYEQYF. CDR3 coding DNA: TGTGCCAGCTCACCGGGACAGAACTACGAGCAGTACTTC. The V call is TRBV18, the J call TRBJ2-7, with 7 bases identical to TRBD1. The ends lost 3 bases at V and 3 bases at J; junction bases unmatched: 2. The CDR3 has 13 residues. From germline, CDR1 is KGHSH and CDR2 LQKENI.

V is TRBV24-1 and J is TRBJ2-3, with 12 nucleotides matching TRBD2. Germline values: CDR1 KGHDR, CDR2 SFDVKD. The CDR3 sequence is 18 residues long. V shed 3 bases, J shed 7 bases, and the junction held 13 bases outside the gene matches. The CDR3 loop is CATSDPTPTSGSFNTQYF. In DNA form, the CDR3 reads TGTGCCACCAGTGATCCCACACCGACTAGCGGGAGTTTTAATACGCAGTATTTT.

This chain uses TRBV6-2 or TRBV6-3 with TRBJ2-3, with 7 nucleotides matching TRBD2. The germline V gene has CDR1 MNHEY and CDR2 SVGEGT. The CDR3 contains 18 residues. Trimming cost V 2 bases and J 1 base; bases outside gene matches: 12. The CDR3 loop is CASSYPGRAGTRTDTQYF. The CDR3 nucleotides are TGTGCCAGCAGTTACCCCGGGCGAGCGGGGACGCGCACAGATACGCAGTATTTT.

The V gene is TRBV5-8, the J gene TRBJ1-4; D call uncertain. The CDR3 is 15 amino acids. Germline lookup yields CDR1 SGHTS and CDR2 YDEGEE. V was cut by 1 base and J by 5 bases, with 12 bases left in between. This chain's CDR3 is CASSLSNGENEKLFF. The CDR3 nucleotides read TGTGCCAGCAGCTTGTCCAACGGGGAGAATGAAAAACTGTTTTTT.

The chain combines TRBV11-2 with TRBJ2-3; tentative D call: TRBD2 (5 bases). This CDR3 has 17 residues. Looked up from germline, CDR1 is SGHAT and CDR2 is FQNNGV. With 2 bases removed from V and 4 bases from J, the gap between germline ends came to 19 bases. The CDR3 sequence: CASSLFAGSVSADTQYF. The CDR3, as DNA: TGTGCCAGCAGCTTATTTGCGGGTAGCGTATCAGCAGATACGCAGTATTTT.

The chain carries TRBV6-5 and TRBJ1-2, with D maybe TRBD1 (5 bases). Germline-derived CDR1 and CDR2 are MNHEY and SVGAGI. The V and J ends lost 5 bases and 7 bases respectively, with 14 bases between them. This CDR3 has 13 residues. The CDR3 nucleotides are TGTGCCAGCAGTATCGCGGGGACGAGTGGCTACACCTTC. This translates into CASSIAGTSGYTF.

J is TRBJ2-1 and V is TRBV7-8; 12 nucleotides agree with TRBD1. The CDR3 loop spans 15 amino acids. V shed 7 bases and J 6 bases; nucleotides not matched to a gene: 7. Per the germline V gene, CDR1 is SGHVS and CDR2 is FQNEAQ. The CDR3 coding sequence is TGTGCCAGCAATTTCCGGGACAGGGGGCGCAATGAGCAGTTCTTC. It encodes CASNFRDRGRNEQFF.

The chain combines TRBV11-3 with TRBJ2-1, with TRBD2 matching over 7 bases. This CDR3 has 15 amino acids. CDR1 is SGHNT and CDR2 is YENEEA in the germline V gene. The V gene end was trimmed by 0 bases and the J gene end by 2 bases; junction bases not matched to a gene: 1. This CDR3 is CASSLDRGAYNEQFF. CDR3 nucleotide sequence: TGTGCCAGCAGCTTAGATCGGGGGGCCTACAATGAGCAGTTCTTC.

This sequence joins TRBV3-1 (or the pseudogene TRBV3-2) and TRBJ2-7, with 12 positions matching TRBD2. CDR3 length equals 16 residues. CDR1 is LGHDT and CDR2 is YNNKEL in the germline V gene (reference sequence). V gave up 3 bases and J gave up 4 bases; unmatched junction bases: 7. CDR3 DNA: TGTGCCAGCAGCCAGAGGCTAGCGGGAGGGAAGTACGAGCAGTACTTC. Its protein is CASSQRLAGGKYEQYF.

This chain uses TRBV6-5 with TRBJ1-2; no definite D call. Trimming pared 6 bases from V and 8 bases from J, leaving 13 bases between. CDR3 size: 12 residues. The germline CDR1 and CDR2 sequences are MNHEY and SVGAGI. CDR3 region: CASRKQNSGYTF. Written as DNA, the CDR3 is TGTGCCAGCAGGAAACAGAATTCGGGCTACACCTTC.

The J gene is TRBJ1-2, the V gene TRBV2, with 10 positions matching TRBD1. V lost 4 bases and J lost 8; bases outside the gene matches: 4. The CDR3 consists of 13 residues. Per germline, CDR1 SNHLY and CDR2 FYNNEI. The CDR3 loop is CASSGETGGGYTF. The CDR3 coding sequence is TGTGCCAGCAGTGGCGAGACAGGGGGCGGCTACACCTTC.

In its sample, this clone was seen once. The rearrangement links TRBV19 to TRBJ2-5, with D perhaps TRBD1 (6 bases). Trimming stripped 4 bases from V and 1 base from J, with 16 bases between. From germline, CDR1 is LNHDA and CDR2 SQIVND (reference sequence). There are 16 residues in the CDR3. The CDR3 here is CASSRVAQGFQETQYF. CDR3 bases: TGTGCCAGTAGTAGGGTTGCGCAGGGGTTCCAAGAGACCCAGTACTTC.

V is TRBV11-2 and J is TRBJ2-5; a possible D gene is TRBD1 (5 bases). Trimming stripped 3 bases from V and 3 bases from J, with 11 bases between. The CDR3 has 14 amino acids. Looked up from germline, CDR1 is SGHAT and CDR2 is FQNNGV. The CDR3 nucleotides are TGTGCCAGCAGCTTGCCAGGGATTGAAGAGACCCAGTACTTC. Amino acid sequence: CASSLPGIEETQYF.

CDR3 nucleotide sequence: TGTGCCAGCAGCTTGGGGCAGGGGAGCGGTGGCTACACCTTC. It translates to CASSLGQGSGGYTF. This chain uses TRBV5-4 with TRBJ1-2; D is perhaps TRBD1 (6 bases). V was clipped by 0 bases and J by 7 bases, with 13 bases between them. This CDR3 region has 14 residues. The germline CDR1 and CDR2 sequences are SGHNT and YYREEE (reference sequence).

The chain employs TRBV10-3 and TRBJ1-1, with TRBD1 matching 9 bases. The germline CDR1 and CDR2 sequences are ENHRY and SYGVKD. The CDR3 length is 13 residues. V shed 10 bases and J 4 bases; nucleotides not matched to a gene: 7. CDR3 amino acids: CATKGTGSTEAFF. The CDR3 coding sequence is TGTGCCACCAAAGGGACAGGGAGCACTGAAGCTTTCTTT.

The CDR3 is CAWSQGHGYTF. The CDR3 nucleotides read TGTGCCTGGAGCCAGGGCCATGGCTACACCTTC. This chain links TRBV30 with TRBJ1-2; TRBD1 might be the D (5 bases). Germline CDR1 and CDR2: GTSNPN and SVGIG (reference sequence). The V end lost 3 bases, the J end lost 6 bases, and 8 bases lay between the germline ends. The CDR3 length is 11 residues.

The rearrangement links TRBV5-1 to TRBJ2-3; D possibly corresponds to TRBD2 (6 bases). CDR1 and CDR2 (germline): SGHRS, YFSETQ. The CDR3 extends over 15 amino acids. V shed 4 bases and J shed 2 bases, with 14 bases lying between them. The CDR3 coding sequence is TGCGCCAGCAGCATTAGCGGCTTTAACACAGATACGCAGTATTTT. It codes for CASSISGFNTDTQYF.